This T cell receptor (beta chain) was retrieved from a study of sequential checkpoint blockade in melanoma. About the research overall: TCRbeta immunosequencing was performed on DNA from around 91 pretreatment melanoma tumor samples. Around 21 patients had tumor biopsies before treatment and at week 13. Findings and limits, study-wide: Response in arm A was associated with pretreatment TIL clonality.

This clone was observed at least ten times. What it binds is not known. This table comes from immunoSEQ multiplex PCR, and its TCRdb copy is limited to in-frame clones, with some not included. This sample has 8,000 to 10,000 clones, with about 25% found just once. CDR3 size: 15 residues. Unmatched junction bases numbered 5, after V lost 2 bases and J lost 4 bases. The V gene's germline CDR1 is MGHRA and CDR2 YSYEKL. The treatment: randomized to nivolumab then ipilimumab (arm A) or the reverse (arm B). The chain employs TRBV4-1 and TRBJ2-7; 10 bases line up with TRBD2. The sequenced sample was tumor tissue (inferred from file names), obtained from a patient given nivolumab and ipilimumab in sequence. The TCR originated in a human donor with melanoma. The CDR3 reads CASSQQLAGLYEQYF. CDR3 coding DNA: TGCGCCAGCAGCCAACAACTAGCGGGGCTTTACGAGCAGTACTTC.